This is a list of T cell receptor beta chains from one sample in a study of blood T cell repertoires in COVID-19. Profiling relied on immunoSEQ multiplex PCR, and the TCRdb table lists in-frame clones only, not all of them. This table holds tens of thousands of clones, roughly 80% found once. The sequenced sample was peripheral blood. These receptors were collected from a woman aged 60 to 75 with acute or convalescent COVID-19. CDR3s include the opening cysteine and the closing phenylalanine or tryptophan. A D gene is named only where the DNA matches it firmly. Expanded clones are given a class, and other clones once, few, many or no size at all.

. | once | TRBJ2-1 | TRBV5-4 | CASSLSRNEQFF | TGTGCCAGCAGCTTGTCCCGCAATGAGCAGTTCTTC
. | . | TRBJ1-2 | TRBV3-1/TRBV3-2 | CASSQVGQSEGYTF | TGTGCCAGCAGCCAAGTGGGGCAGTCCGAAGGCTACACCTTC
TRBD2 | . | TRBJ2-7 | TRBV29-1 | CSVKTLGTSGALNYEQYF | TGCAGCGTTAAGACCCTGGGGACTAGCGGGGCCCTGAACTACGAGCAGTACTTC
. | . | TRBJ1-2 | TRBV7-2 | CASSSSGGHHGYTF | TGTGCCAGCAGCTCATCGGGAGGGCACCATGGCTACACCTTC
. | . | TRBJ1-1 | TRBV5-1 | CASSLGARGNTEAFF | TGCGCCAGCAGTTTGGGCGCCCGTGGGAACACTGAAGCTTTCTTT
TRBD2 | . | TRBJ2-7 | TRBV30 | CAWRTGGPSYEQYF | TGTGCCTGGAGGACGGGAGGGCCCTCCTACGAGCAGTACTTC
. | . | TRBJ1-3 | TRBV7-9 | CASSPGDLSGNTIYF | TGTGCCAGCAGCCCAGGGGACCTCTCTGGAAACACCATATATTTT
TRBD1 | . | TRBJ1-5 | TRBV18 | CASSPRGTDNQPQHF | TGTGCCAGCTCACCACGCGGGACAGATAATCAGCCCCAGCATTTT
TRBD1 | . | TRBJ1-1 | TRBV24-1 | CATSDAGTENTEAFF | TGTGCCACCAGTGACGCCGGGACAGAGAACACTGAAGCTTTCTTT
TRBD2 | . | TRBJ2-1 | TRBV7-3 | CASSRLAGGGYNEQFF | TGTGCCAGCAGCAGACTAGCGGGGGGCGGATACAATGAGCAGTTCTTC
. | . | TRBJ1-6 | TRBV3-1/TRBV3-2 | CASSRERNSPLHF | TGTGCCAGCAGCCGGGAGAGAAATTCACCCCTCCACTTT
TRBD1 | . | TRBJ2-7 | TRBV6-5 | CASSYSGQGAFEQYF | TGTGCCAGCAGTTACTCGGGACAGGGGGCGTTCGAGCAGTACTTC
TRBD2 | . | TRBJ2-3 | TRBV16 | CASSQNPLERGRAHTQYF | TGTGCCAGCAGCCAAAACCCCCTTGAGCGCGGGAGAGCTCATACGCAGTATTTT
. | once | TRBJ2-2 | TRBV23-1 | CARASGGEILPNTGELFF | TGCGCCCGCGCTTCCGGAGGGGAGATACTGCCTAACACCGGGGAGCTGTTTTTT
TRBD1 | . | TRBJ1-1 | TRBV28 | CASSYRGANTEAFF | TGTGCCAGCAGTTACAGGGGGGCGAACACTGAAGCTTTCTTT
. | . | TRBJ1-1 | TRBV6-5 | CASSLGRTEAFF | TGTGCCAGCAGTCTGGGGAGGACTGAAGCTTTCTTT
TRBD2 | . | TRBJ2-1 | TRBV14 | CASSRLGTSSPQFF | TGTGCCAGCAGCCGCTTAGGGACTAGTAGTCCGCAGTTCTTC
TRBD2 | . | TRBJ2-3 | TRBV5-5 | CASPRAGGSTDTQYF | TGTGCCAGCCCCAGGGCGGGAGGGAGCACAGATACGCAGTATTTT
TRBD1 | . | TRBJ2-3 | TRBV4-1 | CASSQMPGQGADTQYF | TGCGCCAGCAGCCAAATGCCGGGACAGGGGGCAGATACGCAGTATTTT